Following are 2 T cell receptor beta chains from one sample sequenced in a study of blood T cell repertoires in COVID-19. Using immunoSEQ multiplex PCR, the repertoire was profiled, and TCRdb retains in-frame clones only, with some absent. The sample consists of approximately 290,000 clones, roughly 89% of them appearing once. Material for sequencing was PBMCs or T cells enriched from blood (not recorded which). The receptors come from a woman younger than 30 with acute COVID-19.

This chain uses TRBV7-9 with TRBJ2-1; D might be TRBD2 (6 bases). The CDR3 totals 13 residues. V lost 4 bases to trimming and J lost 9 bases, with 13 bases between them. CDR1 and CDR2 from the germline V gene are SEHNR and FQNEAQ (reference sequence). This CDR3 is CASSSRLDSEQFF. As DNA, the CDR3 is TGTGCCAGCAGCTCTCGACTAGATAGTGAGCAGTTCTTC.

The chain carries TRBV9 and TRBJ2-1, with D tentatively TRBD2 (6 bases). The CDR3 contains 14 residues. Deletions cut 0 bases from V and 6 bases from J, with 10 bases between. The germline CDR1 and CDR2 sequences are SGDLS and YYNGEE. CDR3 nucleotides: TGTGCCAGCAGCGTAGGAGGAGGGCCCAATGAGCAGTTCTTC. It translates to CASSVGGGPNEQFF.